Given below is one T cell receptor beta chain in context. The protocol was immunoSEQ multiplex PCR, while the TCRdb copy is restricted to in-frame clones and leaves out a portion. The sample lists 50,000 or so clones; 80% to 90% were seen once. The data were taken from a study of OX40 agonist ivuxolimab in advanced cancers. Looked up from germline, CDR1 is SEHNR and CDR2 is FQNEAQ (reference sequence). CDR3 size: 19 residues. V was shortened by 8 bases and J by 3 bases, with 29 bases between the two germline ends. The chain carries TRBV7-9 and TRBJ2-1, with D tentatively TRBD1 (6 bases). The TCR was taken from an adult with an advanced solid tumor such as melanoma, head and neck, liver or kidney cancer. Here the sequenced sample was CD4+ or CD8+ T cells sorted from blood, taken in a trial of the OX40 agonist ivuxolimab. CDR3 nucleotides: TGTGCCAGCGGCCCCACAGGGAACGATTTCTCGAACTACTACAATGAGCAGTTCTTC. Residues: CASGPTGNDFSNYYNEQFF. Based on the CDR3 plus reference TRBV7-9 and TRBJ2-1, the full variable domain is DTGVSQNPRHKITKRGQNVTFRCDPISEHNRLYWYRQTLGQGPEFLTYFQNEAQLEKSRLLSDRFSAERPKGSFSTLEIQRTEQGDSAMYLCASGPTGNDFSNYYNEQFFGPGTRLTVL.